The clone carrying this T cell receptor beta chain was seen a few times. Its antigen remains unknown. These data are taken from a study of cytomegalovirus exposure and HLA in healthy donors. On the study more broadly: An early release of data contained approximately 80 million unique TCRs, which came from HLA-typed donors. General study results and limits: Three chains linked to CMV were shown in vitro to be specific for CMV antigens. The study assumed roughly uniform donor sequencing depth for presence/absence analyses.

Healthy bone marrow donors made up the cohort. The CDR3 covers 15 residues. The V and J ends lost 7 bases and 6 bases, in that order; junction bases with no gene match: 8. CDR1 and CDR2 (germline): MNHEY, SVGAGI. PCR used 60 Vbeta primers and 13 Jbeta primers. TCRdb's copy holds only in-frame clones and misses some; the assay was immunoSEQ multiplex PCR. The sample holds some 190,000 clones, roughly four fifths seen once. The sequence came from a woman in her twenties or thirties in good health and CMV-seropositive. The chain is built from TRBV6-5 and TRBJ1-4, with TRBD1 matching over 10 bases. The specimen was PBMCs. The DNA for the CDR3 is TGTGCCAGCACCTCGAGAGGGACAGGGGATGAAAAACTGTTTTTT. Translating it yields CASTSRGTGDEKLFF.